This T cell receptor (beta chain) was recorded in a study of blood T cell repertoires in COVID-19. Generated by immunoSEQ multiplex PCR, the TCRdb table keeps only in-frame clones and is missing some. The repertoire holds roughly 250,000 clones, with 84% as singletons. V shed 4 bases, J shed 5 bases, and the junction held 5 bases outside the gene matches. The CDR3 length is 14 residues. Germline CDR1 reads SGHNT; CDR2 reads YYREEE (reference sequence). This clone has only a few counts. The receptor comes from a human donor in a cohort sampled during active COVID-19. Sequenced sample: peripheral blood. J is TRBJ2-2 and V is TRBV5-4; 7 nucleotides match TRBD2. The CDR3 protein is CASSPGGRTGELFF. The CDR3 DNA reads as TGTGCCAGCAGCCCGGGGGGAAGAACCGGGGAGCTGTTTTTT.